This T cell receptor (beta chain) was sequenced during a study of molecular identifiers for immune sequencing clone quantification. Overall study findings and caveats: Identical TCR molecules sharing a barcode could underestimate highly expanded clone sizes. Clones above 20 RNA copies held over 97% of effector molecules, under 1% in naive cells.

TCRdb re-called the PCR reads with MiXCR, one entry per CDR3 protein. The profile shows approximately 500,000 distinct CDR3 sequences, around a fifth of them singletons. Germline V gene lookup returns CDR1 DFQATT and CDR2 SNEGSKA (reference sequence). J gave up 8 bases and V 4 bases, and 8 bases lay outside the gene matches. The CDR3 has 14 residues. Ten or more counts support this clonotype. No antigen is known for it. Libraries of naive CD8 T cells were made from approximately 20,000 to 1,000,000 sorted cells. They used 10%, 30% or 50% RNA. Using a CD8+CD4-CCR7+CD45RA+ phenotype, naive CD8 T cells were sorted.

This chain links TRBV20-1 with TRBJ2-1; 10 bases are shared with TRBD2. The TCR sequence derives from a human donor in good health. Some libraries in this study had Jurkat cell RNA spiked in. Sample: naive CD8+ T cells from blood, with Jurkat cell RNA spiked in. The subset denotes: FACS-sorted CD8+CD4-CCR7+CD45RA+ naive T cells. In DNA, the CDR3 is TGCAGTGCTATCGAAGCGGGGGGGCTGGATGAGCAGTTCTTC. Amino acid sequence: CSAIEAGGLDEQFF.